These T cell receptor beta chains were read from a single sample in a study of response to subunit inactivated influenza vaccine. TCRdb re-analysed the RT-PCR reads in MiXCR, keeping a single row per CDR3 protein. Of about 530,000 distinct CDR3 sequences listed, roughly 13% are singletons. Sequenced here: PBMCs from blood, sampled more than 35 days after vaccination. These receptors all come from a man in his fifties or sixties who received an inactivated influenza vaccine. The conserved cysteine and the conserved F or W are not part of the CDR3 here.

J: TRBJ2-1; length: 14; V: TRBV12-3/TRBV12-4; CDR3: ASSLGGLAGGLEQF
J: TRBJ2-5; length: 12; V: TRBV10-3; CDR3: AISLTGGLETQY
J: TRBJ2-2; length: 15; V: TRBV7-8; CDR3: ASSLALSSGNTGELF
J: TRBJ2-2; length: 18; V: TRBV28; CDR3: ASSSPFSSAEEPNTGELF
J: TRBJ2-1; length: 15; V: TRBV4-2; CDR3: ASSQESGASRYNEQF
J: TRBJ1-2; length: 13; V: TRBV5-1; CDR3: ASSLTGDNFGGYT
J: TRBJ1-5; length: 10; V: TRBV20-1; CDR3: SSGQPNQPQH
J: TRBJ2-7; length: 12; V: TRBV10-1; CDR3: ASSEVAGGYEQY
J: TRBJ2-2; length: 14; V: TRBV27; CDR3: ASSLGRTGRAGELF
J: TRBJ2-3; length: 13; V: TRBV5-1; CDR3: ASSVQPGDLNTQY